These 22 T cell receptor beta chains originate from one sample sequenced in a study of T cell repertoires in cytomegalovirus infection. TCRdb reprocessed the reads via MiXCR and lists one record per CDR3 protein. The table includes 250,000 or so distinct CDR3 sequences, 9.1% detected once. Sample: PBMCs. The receptors were gathered from a human donor in good health (CMV status not recorded). Some clones in this sample may be carry-over from other donors' samples.

The chain couples TRBV20-1 to TRBJ2-6; unclear D gene. This CDR3 is built from 16 residues. Trimming left V 0 bases short and J 0 bases short, with 9 bases between. Germline CDR1 reads DFQATT; CDR2 reads SNEGSKA (reference sequence). In nucleotides, the CDR3 is TGCAGTGCTAGAGATCATGGTTCCTCTGGGGCCAACGTCCTGACTTTC. Amino acid sequence: CSARDHGSSGANVLTF.

With regard to this clonotype: This sequence may be a read error, since a much larger clone differs from it by one base. V and J are TRBV7-2 and TRBJ2-1; either TRBD1 or TRBD2 may fit D (7 bases each). CDR3 size: 18 residues. The V and J ends lost 7 bases and 5 bases respectively, with 27 bases between them. The V gene's germline CDR1 is SGHTA and CDR2 FQGNSA. CDR3 nucleotide sequence: TGTGCCAGCAACAGGGGAGTGCTAGCGAGGGGGGGCCACAATGAGCAGTTCTTC. Translation: CASNRGVLARGGHNEQFF.

Ten or more counts support this clonotype. In DNA, the CDR3 is TGTGCCACCAGCAGTGGGATCTCATTGAACACTGAAGCTTTCTTT. Translated: CATSSGISLNTEAFF. The V call is TRBV15, the J call TRBJ1-1; no reliable D call. Germline values: CDR1 LNHNV, CDR2 YYDKDF (reference sequence). V lost 3 bases, J lost 0 bases, and 11 bases lay in between. This CDR3 contains 15 residues.

This clonotype was seen at least ten times. J is TRBJ1-1 and V is TRBV6-2 or TRBV6-3, with TRBD1 identical over 10 bases. The germline CDR1 and CDR2 sequences are MNHEY and SVGEGT. The CDR3 spans 17 residues. J lost 5 bases, V lost 6 bases, and 15 bases had no gene match. CDR3 residues: CASSRGTGVSMRTEAFF. CDR3 DNA: TGTGCCAGCAGCCGCGGGACAGGGGTTTCCATGAGGACTGAAGCTTTCTTT.

This clonotype occurred many times. This chain joins TRBV12-3 or TRBV12-4 and TRBJ1-1, with no clear D. V lost 8 bases, J lost 1 base, and 11 bases lay in between. The CDR3 is made up of 13 amino acids. The CDR3 protein is CASRGSTNTEAFF. The CDR3 DNA is TGTGCCAGCCGAGGGAGTACGAACACTGAAGCTTTCTTT.

This clonotype was seen a handful of times. This chain links TRBV7-9 with TRBJ1-2; D unresolved. The CDR3 loop spans 14 amino acids. V shed 5 bases and J shed 0 bases, with 10 bases lying between them. Germline V lookup: CDR1 SEHNR, CDR2 FQNEAQ (reference sequence). The DNA for the CDR3 is TGTGCCAGCAGCCCTTCTTTAGCTAACTATGGCTACACCTTC. Protein: CASSPSLANYGYTF.

The chain recombines TRBV7-2 with TRBJ1-1; D remains unclear. In germline, CDR1 is SGHTA, CDR2 FQGNSA. This CDR3 spans 14 amino acids. V lost 6 bases to trimming and J lost 5 bases, with 16 bases between them. The CDR3 reads CASSTITGSTEAFF. The CDR3, as DNA: TGTGCCAGCAGTACGATTACGGGGAGTACTGAAGCTTTCTTT.

The table lists this clonotype with many counts. This sequence joins TRBV25-1 and TRBJ1-2; D gene unclear. The CDR3 sequence is 13 residues long. Looked up from germline, CDR1 is MGHDK and CDR2 is SYGVNS. The ends were cut back, 3 bases at V and 7 bases at J, with 12 bases in the middle. The CDR3 bases are TGTGCCAGCAGTGAGGTAGCAGAGGGTGGCTACACCTTC. It specifies CASSEVAEGGYTF.

In this sample, this clonotype turned up many times. The gene calls are TRBV5-6 and TRBJ1-6; D is undetermined. Germline V gene lookup returns CDR1 SGHDT and CDR2 YYEEEE. The CDR3 loop spans 15 amino acids. V was clipped by 3 bases and J by 9 bases, with 16 bases between them. In DNA form, the CDR3 reads TGTGCCAGCAGCTCGACCCCCGGAGGAATTTCACCCCTCCACTTT. Encoded protein: CASSSTPGGISPLHF. Full variable domain (outside the CDR3, taken from reference TRBV5-6 and TRBJ1-6): DAGVTQSPTHLIKTRGQQVTLRCSPKSGHDTVSWYQQALGQGPQFIFQYYEEEERQRGNFPDRFSGHQFPNYSSELNVNALLLGDSALYLCASSSTPGGISPLHFGNGTRLTVT.

In its sample, this clonotype was seen a few times. The gene calls are TRBV15 and TRBJ2-3; D possibly corresponds to TRBD2 (7 bases). This CDR3 is built from 14 residues. V dropped 8 bases and J dropped 4 bases, with 16 bases sitting between them. CDR1 LNHNV and CDR2 YYDKDF come from the germline V gene (reference sequence). The CDR3 bases are TGTGCCACCGGGGGGGGCGGGGACCCAGATACGCAGTATTTT. This translates into CATGGGGDPDTQYF.

This clonotype has at least ten counts. The genes are TRBV7-2 and TRBJ2-4; 7 bases match TRBD1. This CDR3 is 15 amino acids long. Germline-derived CDR1 and CDR2 are SGHTA and FQGNSA. The V segment lost 5 bases and the J segment 2 bases; nucleotides outside the gene matches: 6. Here the CDR3 DNA reads TGTGCCAGCAGCACTCAGGGGGATTCCAAAAACATTCAGTACTTC. Protein sequence: CASSTQGDSKNIQYF.

The table lists this clonotype with many counts. The chain carries TRBV7-2 and TRBJ1-1; D ambiguous. This CDR3 contains 13 residues. Trimming cost V 1 base and J 2 bases, with 5 bases left between them. CDR1 is SGHTA and CDR2 is FQGNSA in the germline V gene. DNA for the CDR3: TGTGCCAGCAGCTTAGACAGCAACACTGAAGCTTTCTTT. It translates to CASSLDSNTEAFF.

The gene calls are TRBV6-2 or TRBV6-3 and TRBJ1-1, with D unclear. Germline CDR1 and CDR2: MNHEY and SVGEGT. The V and J ends lost 6 bases and 5 bases respectively, with 19 bases between them. CDR3 length equals 15 residues. The CDR3 DNA reads as TGTGCCAGCAGGCCGGGCACCTCGGTAGGAACTGAAGCTTTCTTT. Translation: CASRPGTSVGTEAFF.

This clonotype was seen repeatedly, ten times or more. The chain carries TRBV11-1 and TRBJ1-1, with D unclear. Trimming cost V 8 bases and J 1 base, with 20 bases left between them. The CDR3 spans 16 residues. Germline V gene data show CDR1 as SGHAT and CDR2 as FQDESV (reference sequence). The DNA for the CDR3 is TGTGCCAGCTCTCAGCTCGGAAAGGGCGGGAACACTGAAGCTTTCTTT. Protein: CASSQLGKGGNTEAFF.

The V and J genes are TRBV20-1 and TRBJ2-2, with D possibly being TRBD1 (5 bases). Germline-derived CDR1 and CDR2 are DFQATT and SNEGSKA (reference sequence). This CDR3 comprises 14 residues. V was cut by 3 bases and J by 6 bases, with 14 bases left in between. The CDR3 here is CSASRQGMAGELFF. CDR3 bases: TGCAGTGCTAGCCGTCAGGGTATGGCCGGGGAGCTGTTTTTT.

This clonotype was counted ten times or more. The chain's CDR3 is CASSFPLRAGNTIYF. For the CDR3, the DNA is TGTGCCAGCAGCTTTCCCTTAAGGGCTGGAAACACCATATATTTT. This chain uses TRBV7-9 with TRBJ1-3; no clear D gene. The CDR3 is 15 amino acids. Germline lookup yields CDR1 SEHNR and CDR2 FQNEAQ (reference sequence). V lost 3 bases and J 2 bases, leaving 11 bases between the germline ends.

A few counts support this clonotype. This chain connects TRBV29-1 to TRBJ1-5; D unclear. Per the germline V gene, CDR1 is SQVTM and CDR2 is ANQGSEA. The length of the CDR3 is 12 residues. Trimming cost V 4 bases and J 4 bases, with 8 bases left between them. The CDR3 here is CSVAYGNQPQHF. In nucleotides, the CDR3 is TGCAGCGTTGCGTATGGGAATCAGCCCCAGCATTTT.

This clonotype came up many times. The J gene is TRBJ2-7, the V gene TRBV19; perhaps TRBD1 as D (7 bases). Trimming took 5 bases from V and 0 from J, leaving 20 bases between them. The CDR3 is made up of 17 amino acids. The germline gives CDR1 LNHDA, CDR2 SQIVND (reference sequence). The CDR3 reads CASSLIGGGASSYEQYF. In nucleotides, the CDR3 is TGTGCCAGTAGTCTGATAGGAGGGGGCGCGAGCTCCTACGAGCAGTACTTC.

This clonotype was found a few times. This chain links TRBV6-1 with TRBJ2-6, with D perhaps matching TRBD2 (5 bases). CDR3 size: 13 residues. The V end lost 7 bases, the J end lost 2 bases, and 6 bases lay between the germline ends. Germline values: CDR1 MNHNS, CDR2 SASEGT. CDR3 loop: CASTRAGANVLTF. CDR3 nucleotides: TGTGCCAGCACGCGGGCTGGGGCCAACGTCCTGACTTTC.

This clonotype has at least ten counts. The V gene is TRBV29-1, the J gene TRBJ2-1, with 7 bases lining up with TRBD2. The CDR3 is 12 amino acids. The junction had 4 bases not matched to a gene; V was cut back by 4 bases and J by 7 bases. Per the germline V gene, CDR1 is SQVTM and CDR2 is ANQGSEA. CDR3 region: CSVVGGVNEQFF. As DNA, the CDR3 is TGCAGCGTTGTTGGGGGGGTAAATGAGCAGTTCTTC.

This clonotype was detected many times. The genes are TRBV7-2 and TRBJ2-7; a possible D gene is TRBD1 (5 bases). CDR3 length equals 13 residues. The germline V gene encodes CDR1 SGHTA and CDR2 FQGNSA. Trimming left V 5 bases short and J 3 bases short, with 11 bases between. CDR3 nucleotides: TGTGCCAGCAGCGAGCCAGGGTTCTACGAGCAGTACTTC. It encodes CASSEPGFYEQYF.

On this clonotype itself: This clone may be a read error of a much larger clone one base away. J is TRBJ2-1 and V is TRBV6-4; TRBD2 aligns across 15 bases. V lost 3 bases, J lost 5 bases, and 8 bases stayed unmatched. The CDR3 runs to 18 residues. Germline CDR1 and CDR2: MRHNA and SNTAGT. For the CDR3, the DNA is TGTGCCAGCAGTGAGGATGGGACTAGCGGGGGGCTAAACAATGAGCAGTTCTTC. This codes for CASSEDGTSGGLNNEQFF.